The rows below give T cell receptor beta chains drawn from one sample of a study of T cell repertoires in cytomegalovirus infection. TCRdb itself ran the reads through MiXCR, one entry per CDR3 protein. This sample has approximately 500,000 distinct CDR3 sequences, with roughly 12% found just once. Sequenced: PBMCs. These receptors originate from a human donor in good health (CMV status not recorded). Some clones in this sample may be carry-over from other donors' samples. Each CDR3 is given with its conserved first and last residue. D genes are given only for firm matches. Expanded clones are given a class, and other clones once, few, many or no size at all.

V: TRBV7-2; size: many; length: 14; J: TRBJ1-5; D: .; DNA: TGTGCCAGCAGCTTTGGGGGGGCTAATCAGCCCCAGCATTTT; CDR3: CASSFGGANQPQHF
V: TRBV7-9; size: many; length: 16; J: TRBJ2-1; D: TRBD2; DNA: TGTGCCAGCAGACCAATAGCGGGGGGGCCCGACAATGAGCAGTTCTTC; CDR3: CASRPIAGGPDNEQFF
V: TRBV30; size: few; length: 12; J: TRBJ1-1; D: .; DNA: TGTGCCTGCCTGCCCAGGGGCACTGAAGCTTTCTTT; CDR3: CACLPRGTEAFF
V: TRBV28; size: many; length: 15; J: TRBJ2-7; D: .; DNA: TGTGCCAGCAGTTCCCTGGGGAGCACCACCTACGAGCAGTACTTC; CDR3: CASSSLGSTTYEQYF
V: TRBV7-8; size: many; length: 13; J: TRBJ1-2; D: .; DNA: TGTGCCAGCAGTCGGCTGGCTAACTATGGCTACACCTTC; CDR3: CASSRLANYGYTF
V: TRBV7-8; size: few; length: 18; J: TRBJ2-1; D: TRBD1; DNA: TGTGCCAGCAGCTCGGACCGACGGACAGGCTCCTTTGGGAATGAGCAGTTCTTC; CDR3: CASSSDRRTGSFGNEQFF
V: TRBV7-7; size: .; length: 15; J: TRBJ2-5; D: TRBD2; DNA: TGTGCCAGCAGTCAAGCGGGGGGCCAGGGAGAGACCCAGTACTTC; CDR3: CASSQAGGQGETQYF
V: TRBV2; size: many; length: 13; J: TRBJ2-5; D: .; DNA: TGTGCCAGCAGTATTTCCACCGGAGAGACCCAGTACTTC; CDR3: CASSISTGETQYF
V: TRBV12-3/TRBV12-4; size: few; length: 12; J: TRBJ1-2; D: .; DNA: TGTGCCAGCAGTACACTCAACTATGGCTACACCTTC; CDR3: CASSTLNYGYTF
V: TRBV20-1; size: .; length: 14; J: TRBJ2-3; D: .; DNA: TGCAGTGCTAGAGGACAGCAGAACACAGATACGCAGTATTTT; CDR3: CSARGQQNTDTQYF
V: TRBV3-1; size: many; length: 13; J: TRBJ2-5; D: TRBD1; DNA: TGTGCCAGCAGCCAGACAGGGCCGGAGACCCAGTACTTC; CDR3: CASSQTGPETQYF
V: TRBV7-8; size: many; length: 17; J: TRBJ2-2; D: TRBD1; DNA: TGTGCCAGCAGCTCCGTGGGACAGGGGTCCAACACCGGGGAGCTGTTTTTT; CDR3: CASSSVGQGSNTGELFF
V: TRBV6-5; size: many; length: 13; J: TRBJ1-2; D: .; DNA: TGTGCCAGCAGTTACTCGGGTAGGCCGCGCTACACCTTC; CDR3: CASSYSGRPRYTF
V: TRBV3-1; size: .; length: 14; J: TRBJ1-3; D: .; DNA: TGTGCCAGCAGCCAAGATATGTCTGGAAACACCATATATTTT; CDR3: CASSQDMSGNTIYF
V: TRBV19; size: few; length: 16; J: TRBJ1-4; D: .; DNA: TGTGCCAGTGCCTCTGGGGTCTCTGAGACGGATGAAAAACTGTTTTTT; CDR3: CASASGVSETDEKLFF
V: TRBV29-1; size: few; length: 14; J: TRBJ2-1; D: TRBD1; DNA: TGCAGCGTTGAAGGACAGGGGGCGCGAGCTTGGCAGTTCTTC; CDR3: CSVEGQGARAWQFF
V: TRBV6-2/TRBV6-3; size: many; length: 15; J: TRBJ2-4; D: TRBD2; DNA: TGTGCCAGTTTAGCGGGAGTCGGTACCAAAAACATTCAGTACTTC; CDR3: CASLAGVGTKNIQYF
V: TRBV28; size: few; length: 14; J: TRBJ2-3; D: .; DNA: TGTGCCAGCAGTCAAACAGGGCCGGGGGATACGCAGTATTTT; CDR3: CASSQTGPGDTQYF
V: TRBV12-3/TRBV12-4; size: many; length: 13; J: TRBJ2-1; D: TRBD1; DNA: TGTGCCAGCAGTTTCGGGACAGACAATGAGCAGTTCTTC; CDR3: CASSFGTDNEQFF
V: TRBV12-3/TRBV12-4; size: many; length: 16; J: TRBJ2-1; D: .; DNA: TGTGCCAGCAGTTCCCTGGGGGGGGCCGGGGGCAATGAGCAGTTCTTC; CDR3: CASSSLGGAGGNEQFF
V: TRBV27; size: many; length: 14; J: TRBJ2-1; D: .; DNA: TGTGCCAGCGCCGCGGGGACAGTCTACAATGAGCAGTTCTTC; CDR3: CASAAGTVYNEQFF
V: TRBV9; size: many; length: 14; J: TRBJ2-5; D: .; DNA: TGTGCCAGCAGCGGAGGGGGGCTCCAAGAGACCCAGTACTTC; CDR3: CASSGGGLQETQYF
V: TRBV12-3/TRBV12-4; size: many; length: 16; J: TRBJ2-2; D: TRBD2; DNA: TGTGCCAGCAGTTTACTGGCGGGAGGGGGGACCGGGGAGCTGTTTTTT; CDR3: CASSLLAGGGTGELFF
V: TRBV5-4; size: few; length: 16; J: TRBJ2-1; D: TRBD2; DNA: TGTGCCAGCAGGGGGTCAGCGGGAGCGTCCTACAATGAGCAGTTCTTC; CDR3: CASRGSAGASYNEQFF
V: TRBV7-9; size: many; length: 15; J: TRBJ2-2; D: .; DNA: TGTGCCAGCAGCCTAGGGACCCTGGTCACCGGGGAGCTGTTTTTT; CDR3: CASSLGTLVTGELFF
V: TRBV7-2; size: many; length: 13; J: TRBJ1-3; D: .; DNA: TGTGCCAGTGGACCTAGCTCTGGAAACACCATATATTTT; CDR3: CASGPSSGNTIYF
V: TRBV9; size: once; length: 14; J: TRBJ2-1; D: TRBD2; DNA: TGTGCCAGCAGCGTAAGCGGGGGTTACAATGAGCAGTATTTC; CDR3: CASSVSGGYNEQYF
V: TRBV4-2; size: few; length: 14; J: TRBJ2-7; D: TRBD2; DNA: TGTGCCAGCAGCCAGGTAGCGGGAAACTACGAGCAGTACTTC; CDR3: CASSQVAGNYEQYF
V: TRBV5-6; size: many; length: 13; J: TRBJ2-5; D: .; DNA: TGTGCCAGCACCCAGGGTTCACAAGAGACCCAGTACTTC; CDR3: CASTQGSQETQYF
V: TRBV19; size: many; length: 17; J: TRBJ2-6; D: .; DNA: TGTGCCAGTAGTATGAGGGCCAGGACCTCTGGGGCCAACGTCCTGACTTTC; CDR3: CASSMRARTSGANVLTF
V: TRBV27; size: .; length: 14; J: TRBJ2-5; D: TRBD1; DNA: TGTGCCAGCAGGAGGGACAGGGCGGGGGAGACCCAGTACTTC; CDR3: CASRRDRAGETQYF
V: TRBV11-2; size: many; length: 16; J: TRBJ2-7; D: TRBD1; DNA: TGTGCCAGCAGCACCATAACCGGGACAGGGACCTACGAGCAGTACTTC; CDR3: CASSTITGTGTYEQYF
V: TRBV7-8; size: many; length: 16; J: TRBJ1-5; D: .; DNA: TGTGCCAGCAGCTTAGGGGGGGGCAGGGATGGTCAGCCCCAGCATTTT; CDR3: CASSLGGGRDGQPQHF
V: TRBV7-9; size: many; length: 15; J: TRBJ2-1; D: .; DNA: TGTGCCAGCAGCTTAGAGACAGCTTCCTACAATGAGCAGTTCTTC; CDR3: CASSLETASYNEQFF
V: TRBV3-1; size: many; length: 15; J: TRBJ2-7; D: TRBD2; DNA: TGTGCCAGCAGCCTGGGACTAGCGGCTACTGGCGAGCAGTACTTC; CDR3: CASSLGLAATGEQYF
V: TRBV12-3/TRBV12-4; size: many; length: 16; J: TRBJ2-3; D: TRBD2; DNA: TGTGCCAGCAGTGGACTAGCGGGAGCTAAGACAGATACGCAGTATTTT; CDR3: CASSGLAGAKTDTQYF
V: TRBV20-1; size: few; length: 18; J: TRBJ2-1; D: .; DNA: TGCAGTGCGAGACTATCCCTCCGACAGGGAGGACTAGTCCATGAGCAGTTCTTC; CDR3: CSARLSLRQGGLVHEQFF
V: TRBV2; size: .; length: 16; J: TRBJ2-1; D: TRBD1; DNA: TGTGCCAGCTTAAAGCCGACAGGGGGCTCCTACAATGAGCAGTTCTTC; CDR3: CASLKPTGGSYNEQFF
V: TRBV5-4; size: .; length: 17; J: TRBJ2-6; D: TRBD1; DNA: TGTGCCAGCAGCTTGAACAGGGGACCATCTGGGGCCAACGTCCTGACTTTC; CDR3: CASSLNRGPSGANVLTF
V: TRBV5-1; size: many; length: 12; J: TRBJ2-2; D: .; DNA: TGCGCCAGCAGCGCCTACACCGGGGAGCTGTTTTTT; CDR3: CASSAYTGELFF
V: TRBV7-3; size: many; length: 15; J: TRBJ2-5; D: TRBD1; DNA: TGTGCCAGCAGCCTTCAAACAGGGGACCAAGAGACCCAGTACTTC; CDR3: CASSLQTGDQETQYF
V: TRBV7-6; size: many; length: 15; J: TRBJ2-2; D: TRBD2; DNA: TGTGCCAGCAGCTTACTAGCGGGAGCCGCCGGGGAGCTGTTTTTT; CDR3: CASSLLAGAAGELFF
V: TRBV19; size: many; length: 14; J: TRBJ1-2; D: .; DNA: TGTGCCAGTAGTGGACCGGGGGTCTACTATGGCTACACCTTC; CDR3: CASSGPGVYYGYTF
V: TRBV7-9; size: many; length: 13; J: TRBJ2-7; D: .; DNA: TGTGCCAGCACCTATCTTCAGACCTACGAGCAGTACTTC; CDR3: CASTYLQTYEQYF
V: TRBV20-1; size: many; length: 16; J: TRBJ2-1; D: .; DNA: TGCAGTGCTAGAGCCCTTACAGGTATGCTCTACAATGAGCAGTTCTTC; CDR3: CSARALTGMLYNEQFF
V: TRBV7-3; size: many; length: 14; J: TRBJ1-1; D: .; DNA: TGTGCCAGCAGCGAACAGGGTGAGAACACTGAAGCTTTCTTT; CDR3: CASSEQGENTEAFF
V: TRBV5-6; size: many; length: 15; J: TRBJ1-4; D: TRBD1; DNA: TGTGCCAGCAGCTACGGACAGGGGCCTAATGAAAAACTGTTTTTT; CDR3: CASSYGQGPNEKLFF
V: TRBV12-3/TRBV12-4; size: many; length: 12; J: TRBJ2-2; D: TRBD1; DNA: TGTGCCATACAGGGGGCAATCGGGGAGCTGTTTTTT; CDR3: CAIQGAIGELFF
V: TRBV7-9; size: many; length: 15; J: TRBJ1-2; D: TRBD1; DNA: TGTGCCAGCAGCTCATGGACAGGGTGGCTCTATGGCTACACCTTC; CDR3: CASSSWTGWLYGYTF
V: TRBV7-3; size: many; length: 15; J: TRBJ2-1; D: TRBD2; DNA: TGTGCCAGCAGCTCCGGGACTAGCTTTTACAATGAGCAGTTCTTC; CDR3: CASSSGTSFYNEQFF
V: TRBV28; size: many; length: 15; J: TRBJ1-2; D: .; DNA: TGTGCCAGCAGTTCCGCCCTGGGAGCTAACTATGGCTACACCTTC; CDR3: CASSSALGANYGYTF
V: TRBV7-9; size: many; length: 14; J: TRBJ1-1; D: TRBD1; DNA: TGTGCCAGCAGACCGACAGGGGCGAACACTGAAGCTTTCTTT; CDR3: CASRPTGANTEAFF
V: TRBV7-9; size: many; length: 15; J: TRBJ1-4; D: TRBD1; DNA: TGTGCCAGCAGCCTTCCAGGGGGCGGTGGTGAAAAACTGTTTTTT; CDR3: CASSLPGGGGEKLFF
V: TRBV7-9; size: many; length: 15; J: TRBJ2-7; D: .; DNA: TGTGCCAGCAGTCGACCGACTAGTTCTGCTTACGAGCAGTACTTC; CDR3: CASSRPTSSAYEQYF
V: TRBV5-4; size: .; length: 17; J: TRBJ1-2; D: TRBD1; DNA: TGTGCCAGCAGCTTAGGGACAGGGGGACGAACCTTCTATGGCTACACCTTC; CDR3: CASSLGTGGRTFYGYTF